What follows are 19 T cell receptor beta chains derived from one specimen sequenced in a study of identical twins (dated by TCRdb to 2016 to 2018). Library preparation used 5' RACE. Instrument on record: Illumina HiSeq 2000. TCRdb redid the processing of the public reads, applying fastp at Q25 and MiXCR, and retained in-frame beta chains. Each entry merges the rows of one CDR3 protein and shows their most common DNA and genes. In all, the sample holds some 1,600,000 distinct CDR3 sequences, and 32% of those were seen once. The biggest ten clones account for 0.27% of the sample. The material sequenced was cord blood. The source is a newborn girl in good health.

The table lists this clonotype with a few counts. The chain recombines TRBV9 with TRBJ2-5; 9 nucleotides agree with TRBD2. The J segment lost 5 bases and the V segment lost 4 bases, leaving 9 bases of the junction unmatched. The germline V gene has CDR1 SGDLS and CDR2 YYNGEE. The CDR3 covers 15 residues. Here the CDR3 DNA reads TGTGCCAGCAGCCCCGGACTAGCGCTTTGGGAGACCCAGTACTTC. This codes for CASSPGLALWETQYF.

This clonotype was detected a few times. The rearrangement links TRBV27 to TRBJ1-4; D is unclear. Germline V lookup: CDR1 MNHEY, CDR2 SMNVEV (reference sequence). Trimming pared 6 bases from V and 5 bases from J, leaving 13 bases between. The CDR3 sequence is 14 residues long. CDR3 bases: TGTGCCAGCAGCCCGGGTCTCCTAAATGAAAAACTGTTTTTT. It codes for CASSPGLLNEKLFF.

This clonotype was counted many times. The J gene is TRBJ2-7, the V gene TRBV6-1, with D unclear. V lost 4 bases to trimming and J lost 6 bases, with 4 bases between them. From germline, CDR1 is MNHNS and CDR2 SASEGT. This CDR3 has 10 residues. As DNA, the CDR3 is TGTGCCAGCAGTGGGGTCGAGCAGTACTTC. It encodes CASSGVEQYF.

This chain connects TRBV5-5 to TRBJ1-4; D gene uncertain. Looked up from germline, CDR1 is SGHKS and CDR2 is YYEKEE (reference sequence). CDR3 length: 15 amino acids. Trimming shortened V by 1 base and J by 5 bases, and 12 bases separated the two germline ends. CDR3 region: CASSLLGGLNEKLFF. CDR3 DNA sequence: TGTGCCAGCAGCTTGCTGGGAGGATTAAATGAAAAACTGTTTTTT.

This clonotype was detected only a few times. The chain employs TRBV2 and TRBJ2-5, with 14 nucleotides matching TRBD2. The DNA matches TRBJ2-7 better at its end, which makes the J call doubtful. Germline CDR1 reads SNHLY; CDR2 reads FYNNEI. This CDR3 is built from 20 residues. The CDR3 is CASSVPGTSGSMKTVYEQYF. The CDR3 DNA reads as TGTGCCAGCAGTGTCCCCGGGACTAGCGGGAGTATGAAGACGGTATACGAGCAGTACTTC.

The chain uses TRBV6-1 and TRBJ1-5; 8 positions match TRBD1. The V segment lost 7 bases and the J segment 0 bases; nucleotides outside the gene matches: 11. This CDR3 is 17 amino acids long. CDR1 and CDR2 from the germline V gene are MNHNS and SASEGT. The CDR3 here is CASTQRDRRVSNQPQHF. The CDR3 DNA follows: TGTGCCAGCACCCAACGGGACAGGAGAGTTAGCAATCAGCCCCAGCATTTT.

The CDR3 here is CASSLAGTSGNIDNEQFF. The CDR3 DNA sequence: TGCGCCAGCAGCTTGGCCGGGACTAGCGGGAATATAGACAATGAGCAGTTCTTC. The chain uses TRBV5-1 and TRBJ2-1, with TRBD2 matching 13 bases. CDR3 length equals 18 residues. CDR1 is SGHRS and CDR2 is YFSETQ in the germline V gene. The J segment lost 5 bases and the V segment lost 0 bases, leaving 8 bases of the junction unmatched. The complete variable domain, with remaining parts taken from reference TRBV5-1 and TRBJ2-1, reads KAGVTQTPRYLIKTRGQQVTLSCSPISGHRSVSWYQQTPGQGLQFLFEYFSETQRNKGNFPGRFSGRQFSNSRSEMNVSTLELGDSALYLCASSLAGTSGNIDNEQFFGPGTRLTVL.

V gene TRBV20-1 combines with J gene TRBJ2-5, with 9 bases aligning to TRBD2. Germline assignment: CDR1 DFQATT and CDR2 SNEGSKA (reference sequence). The trim removed 2 bases at V and 1 base at J, leaving 5 bases unmatched. The CDR3 runs to 15 residues. CDR3 DNA: TGCAGTGCTAGAAATGGGCGGGGGGGCCAAGAGACCCAGTACTTC. Translating gives CSARNGRGGQETQYF.

The chain links TRBV4-1 to TRBJ2-4, with D perhaps matching TRBD2 (6 bases). This CDR3 contains 17 residues. CDR1 and CDR2 from the germline V gene are MGHRA and YSYEKL. Trimming removed 1 base at V and 3 bases at J, with 16 bases between. CDR3 nucleotide sequence: TGCGCCAGCAGCCAAGCCCAGGGTAGGGAGGACAAAAACATTCAGTACTTC. It is translated as CASSQAQGREDKNIQYF.

The table lists this clonotype with many counts. The rearrangement uses TRBV29-1 and TRBJ1-2; D gene ambiguous. CDR3 length: 8 residues. V lost 0 bases and J 11 bases, leaving 1 base between the germline ends. CDR1 is SQVTM and CDR2 is ANQGSEA in the germline V gene. The CDR3 reads CSVEEYTF. CDR3 sequence (DNA): TGCAGCGTTGAAGAATACACCTTC.

As regards this clonotype: With a much larger clone just one base away, this may be a read error. The chain carries TRBV2 and TRBJ2-1, with no clear D. The DNA end is more similar to TRBJ2-7, so the J call may be wrong. This CDR3 spans 13 amino acids. In germline, CDR1 is SNHLY, CDR2 FYNNEI. The CDR3 is CASDQPSYNEQYF. In nucleotides, the CDR3 is TGTGCCAGCGACCAGCCGTCCTACAATGAGCAGTACTTC.

The genes are TRBV3-1 and TRBJ1-1; TRBD1 might be the D (5 bases). This CDR3 comprises 13 residues. V lost 4 bases and J 10 bases, leaving 16 bases between the germline ends. Per germline, CDR1 LGHDT and CDR2 YNNKEL (reference sequence). The CDR3 region is CASSPQSGDRAFF. DNA of the CDR3: TGTGCCAGCAGCCCACAGTCGGGGGATCGAGCTTTCTTT.

J is TRBJ2-4 and V is TRBV28, with 7 bases aligning to TRBD2. Germline loops: CDR1 MDHEN, CDR2 SYDVKM. This CDR3 region has 12 residues. V trimming: 8 bases; J trimming: 3 bases; junction bases outside the gene matches: 1. This CDR3 reads CASRDYKNIQYF. For the CDR3, the DNA is TGTGCCAGCCGGGACTACAAAAACATTCAGTACTTC.

This chain links TRBV27 with TRBJ1-1; 10 nucleotides match TRBD1. The germline V gene has CDR1 MNHEY and CDR2 SMNVEV (reference sequence). This CDR3 has 16 amino acids. J was trimmed by 0 bases and V by 8 bases; bases with no gene match: 9. The CDR3 reads CASAGDRGFLNTEAFF. The CDR3, as DNA: TGTGCCAGCGCCGGGGACAGGGGTTTTTTGAACACTGAAGCTTTCTTT.

In its sample, this clonotype was seen a few times. The V gene is TRBV6-1, the J gene TRBJ1-6, with D perhaps TRBD1 (6 bases). V lost 5 bases and J lost 0, with 17 bases in between. Germline assignment: CDR1 MNHNS and CDR2 SASEGT. The CDR3 has 18 amino acids. CDR3 loop: CASSPPEGGSSYNSPLHF. CDR3 bases: TGTGCCAGCAGTCCCCCAGAGGGGGGAAGCTCCTATAATTCACCCCTCCACTTT.

This clonotype has only a few counts. The chain links TRBV25-1 to TRBJ2-1; D gene ambiguous. Germline V lookup: CDR1 MGHDK, CDR2 SYGVNS. The CDR3 has 14 residues. V was clipped by 5 bases and J by 2 bases, with 10 bases between them. The CDR3 bases are TGTGCCAGCAGTCCGGCCTCTGCCTACAATGAGCAGTTCTTC. Protein sequence: CASSPASAYNEQFF.

The rearrangement joins TRBV28 to TRBJ1-2; D unclear. Germline-derived CDR1 and CDR2 are MDHEN and SYDVKM. The CDR3 runs 13 residues. The germline V and J ends were trimmed by 5 bases and 2 bases, with 9 bases remaining between them. The CDR3 DNA is TGTGCCAGCAGTAGGTCCCGAAACTATGGCTACACCTTC. Protein sequence: CASSRSRNYGYTF.

This clonotype was recorded once. This rearrangement joins TRBV6-2 or TRBV6-3 to TRBJ1-5; D is undetermined. CDR1 is MNHEY, CDR2 SVGEGT, per germline. V lost 1 base and J lost 0, with 1 base in between. This CDR3 is 13 amino acids long. The CDR3 nucleotides read TGTGCCAGCAGTTACTGTAGCAATCAGCCCCAGCATTTT. This encodes CASSYCSNQPQHF.

The rearrangement uses TRBV24-1 and TRBJ2-1; 10 positions agree with TRBD2. After removal of 9 bases from V and 0 bases from J, the junction contained 4 bases not matched to a gene. The CDR3 is 15 residues long. Germline values: CDR1 KGHDR, CDR2 SFDVKD. The CDR3 here is CATGSGRTSYNEQFF. For the CDR3, the DNA is TGTGCCACCGGTAGCGGGAGGACCTCCTACAATGAGCAGTTCTTC.